The clone carrying this TCR beta chain was recorded a few times. Its antigen is unknown. This may come from a read error, since a much larger clone is one base off. This sample is drawn from a study of CD8+CD57+ T cells in acquired aplastic anemia. The overall study: The sorted CD4+ and CD8+ cells yielded an average approximately 3 ug of DNA. Whole-study findings and limits: The CD8+ Simpson's diversity of patients and controls was not significantly different. Around 29 CD8+ CDR3 sequences were shared between patients and controls.

Profiles of TCR beta VDJ and CDR3 were generated from a genomic DNA template. TCRdb reprocessed the reads via MiXCR and lists one record per CDR3 protein. The data show roughly 180,000 distinct CDR3 sequences, roughly three fifths seen once. In patients chosen for sequencing, flow cytometry had shown CD8+CD57+ cell expansion. Trimming cost V 0 bases and J 1 base; bases outside gene matches: 5. The CDR3 is 16 amino acids. Per germline, CDR1 MGHRA and CDR2 YSYEKL. V gene TRBV4-1 combines with J gene TRBJ2-5; TRBD2 agrees at 7 bases. Specimen: sorted CD4+, CD8+, or CD8+CD57+ T cells (not recorded which) from PBMCs. The sequence was obtained from a human donor with aplastic anemia. The CDR3 loop reads CASSQDVSGCQETQYF. The CDR3, as DNA: TGCGCCAGCAGCCAAGACGTTAGCGGGTGCCAAGAGACCCAGTACTTC.